The 14 T cell receptor beta chains reported below all come from one sample, sequenced in a study of CD8 T cells in ankylosing spondylitis (dated by TCRdb to the late 2010s). Libraries were made using 5' RACE. Sequencing was performed on an Illumina HiSeq 2500. TCRdb took the public reads, trimmed them with fastp at Q25, ran MiXCR for clone calling and kept in-frame beta chains. Entries are consolidated by CDR3 protein sequence, retaining the most common genes and DNA. The sample table holds 200,000 to 300,000 distinct CDR3 sequences, of which over 30% were seen once. Roughly 4.2% of the sample is taken by the ten largest. Sequenced: blood, either unsorted or a sorted T cell fraction (not recorded which). The receptors come from a male donor with ankylosing spondylitis or in good health (not recorded which).

V gene TRBV6-5 combines with J gene TRBJ2-5, with D possibly TRBD2 on 6 matching bases. The V end lost 4 bases, the J end lost 0 bases, and 12 bases lay between the germline ends. The germline gives CDR1 MNHEY, CDR2 SVGAGI. This CDR3 has 15 residues. DNA of the CDR3: TGTGCCAGCAGTTGGTCCCGGGAGTACCAAGAGACCCAGTACTTC. The encoded protein is CASSWSREYQETQYF.

The chain carries TRBV7-6 and TRBJ1-4; the match to TRBD1 covers 9 bases. The CDR3 length is 15 residues. Trimming at V came to 4 bases and at J to 2 bases, leaving 2 bases not matched to a gene. Germline-derived CDR1 and CDR2 are SGHVS and FNYEAQ. In DNA form, the CDR3 reads TGTGCCAGCAGCTCCGGACAGGGGACTAATGAAAAACTGTTTTTT. Translated, it gives CASSSGQGTNEKLFF.

This clonotype was counted between two and nine times. The gene calls are TRBV11-2 and TRBJ2-3; no definite D call. CDR3 length equals 13 residues. Trimming left V 3 bases short and J 4 bases short, with 8 bases between. Germline V gene data show CDR1 as SGHAT and CDR2 as FQNNGV. CDR3 sequence: CASSFLRPDTQYF. The CDR3 DNA reads as TGTGCCAGCAGCTTTTTGCGACCAGATACGCAGTATTTT.

The chain combines TRBV5-6 with TRBJ2-5; no reliable D call. Germline CDR1 reads SGHDT; CDR2 reads YYEEEE. The CDR3 totals 14 residues. V was pared by 1 base and J by 2 bases, with 9 bases between. CDR3 sequence: CASSLSWVQETQYF. The DNA of the CDR3 is TGTGCCAGCAGCTTGTCCTGGGTACAAGAGACCCAGTACTTC.

This chain uses TRBV9 with TRBJ2-7; TRBD2 aligns across 7 bases. The length of the CDR3 is 14 residues. Per germline, CDR1 SGDLS and CDR2 YYNGEE. After removal of 4 bases from V and 0 bases from J, the junction contained 4 bases not matched to a gene. DNA for the CDR3: TGTGCCAGCAGCTCAAGCGGGACCTCCTACGAGCAGTACTTC. Translated: CASSSSGTSYEQYF.

This clonotype was observed once. The chain employs TRBV7-9 and TRBJ1-3; D is ambiguous. The V and J ends lost 4 bases and 0 bases respectively, with 7 bases between them. Germline V lookup: CDR1 SEHNR, CDR2 FQNEAQ (reference sequence). CDR3 length: 14 amino acids. In nucleotides, the CDR3 is TGTGCCAGCAGCTACGTCTACTCTGGAAACACCATATATTTT. It specifies CASSYVYSGNTIYF. The complete variable domain, with remaining parts taken from reference TRBV7-9 and TRBJ1-3, reads DTGVSQNPRHKITKRGQNVTFRCDPISEHNRLYWYRQTLGQGPEFLTYFQNEAQLEKSRLLSDRFSAERPKGSFSTLEIQRTEQGDSAMYLCASSYVYSGNTIYFGEGSWLTVV.

This clonotype showed up many times. The V gene is TRBV20-1, the J gene TRBJ2-3, with a weak D call TRBD1 (5 bases). The CDR3 runs 13 residues. Germline V gene data show CDR1 as DFQATT and CDR2 as SNEGSKA (reference sequence). Trimming shortened V by 5 bases and J by 0 bases, and 9 bases separated the two germline ends. This CDR3 is CSARQTSTDTQYF. In DNA, the CDR3 is TGCAGTGCTCGACAGACTAGCACAGATACGCAGTATTTT.

The chain carries TRBV28 and TRBJ2-7, with 11 bases identical to TRBD1. Looked up from germline, CDR1 is MDHEN and CDR2 is SYDVKM. The J segment lost 2 bases and the V segment lost 6 bases, leaving 6 bases of the junction unmatched. The length of the CDR3 is 15 residues. The CDR3 loop is CASRRDRGFTYEQYF. CDR3 nucleotide sequence: TGTGCCAGCAGGCGGGACAGGGGGTTCACCTACGAGCAGTACTTC. The full variable domain, its missing parts supplied by reference TRBV28 and TRBJ2-7, is DVKVTQSSRYLVKRTGEKVFLECVQDMDHENMFWYRQDPGLGLRLIYFSYDVKMKEKGDIPEGYSVSREKKERFSLILESASTNQTSMYLCASRRDRGFTYEQYFGPGTRLTVT.

V gene TRBV5-5 combines with J gene TRBJ1-1; no clear D. The V and J ends lost 3 bases and 1 base respectively, with 7 bases between them. Germline V CDR1 and CDR2: SGHKS, YYEKEE (reference sequence). This CDR3 comprises 13 residues. Written as DNA, the CDR3 is TGTGCCAGCAGCTATGGTACGAACACTGAAGCTTTCTTT. This translates into CASSYGTNTEAFF.

The V gene is TRBV7-3, the J gene TRBJ2-5, with unresolved D. The V gene's germline CDR1 is SGHTA and CDR2 FQGTGA. The CDR3 sequence is 13 residues long. With 1 base removed from V and 4 bases from J, the gap between germline ends came to 7 bases. CDR3 bases: TGTGCCAGCAGCTTAAGTCTCGGAGAGACCCAGTACTTC. Residues: CASSLSLGETQYF. Based on the CDR3 plus reference TRBV7-3 and TRBJ2-5, the full variable domain is GAGVSQTPSNKVTEKGKYVELRCDPISGHTALYWYRQSLGQGPEFLIYFQGTGAADDSGLPNDRFFAVRPEGSVSTLKIQRTERGDSAVYLCASSLSLGETQYFGPGTRLLVL.

V is TRBV20-1 and J is TRBJ2-2; no clear D. CDR1 DFQATT and CDR2 SNEGSKA come from the germline V gene (reference sequence). The CDR3 totals 13 residues. Trimming stripped 6 bases from V and 5 bases from J, with 13 bases between. The CDR3 nucleotides read TGCAGTGCCCCCCAGGCCGGTACCGGGGAGCTGTTTTTT. Protein product: CSAPQAGTGELFF.

V gene TRBV10-3 combines with J gene TRBJ2-1, with no clear D. This CDR3 has 13 residues. V was cut by 6 bases and J by 0 bases, with 6 bases left in between. Germline loops: CDR1 ENHRY, CDR2 SYGVKD. The chain's CDR3 is CAIRETSYNEQFF. The CDR3 DNA reads TGTGCCATCAGGGAAACCTCCTACAATGAGCAGTTCTTC.

The chain employs TRBV11-2 and TRBJ2-1; TRBD1 matches 7 bases. Germline V CDR1 and CDR2: SGHAT, FQNNGV. With 3 bases clipped from V and 5 bases from J, the junction kept 7 bases outside the gene matches. The CDR3 runs to 15 residues. The CDR3: CASSLSETGNNEQFF. The CDR3, as DNA: TGTGCCAGCAGCTTGTCCGAGACAGGGAACAATGAGCAGTTCTTC.

J is TRBJ2-3 and V is TRBV12-3 or TRBV12-4; D may match TRBD1 or TRBD2 (6 bases each). The CDR3 covers 15 residues. The V end lost 7 bases, the J end lost 4 bases, and 18 bases lay between the germline ends. CDR3 DNA sequence: TGTGCCAGCAACCATCGTAGGGGGGCAGCAGATACGCAGTATTTT. Encoded protein: CASNHRRGAADTQYF.